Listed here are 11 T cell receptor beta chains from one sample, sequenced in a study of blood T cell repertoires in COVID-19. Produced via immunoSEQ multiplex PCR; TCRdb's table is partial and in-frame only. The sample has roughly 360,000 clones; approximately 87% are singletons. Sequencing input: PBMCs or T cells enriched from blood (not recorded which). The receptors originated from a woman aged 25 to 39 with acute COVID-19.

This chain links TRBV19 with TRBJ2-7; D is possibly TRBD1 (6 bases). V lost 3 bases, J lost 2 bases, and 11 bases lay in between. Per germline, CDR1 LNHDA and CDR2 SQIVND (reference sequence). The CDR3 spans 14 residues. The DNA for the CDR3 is TGTGCCAGTAGTATCACAGGGATTCCCTACGAGCAGTACTTC. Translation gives CASSITGIPYEQYF.

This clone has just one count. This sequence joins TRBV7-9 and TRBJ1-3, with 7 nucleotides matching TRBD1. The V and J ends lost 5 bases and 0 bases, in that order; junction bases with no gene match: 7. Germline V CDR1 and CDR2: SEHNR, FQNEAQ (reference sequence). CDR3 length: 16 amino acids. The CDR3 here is CASSHPTGHSGNTIYF. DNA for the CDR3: TGTGCCAGCAGCCACCCGACAGGGCACTCTGGAAACACCATATATTTT. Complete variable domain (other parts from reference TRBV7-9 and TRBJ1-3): DTGVSQNPRHKITKRGQNVTFRCDPISEHNRLYWYRQTLGQGPEFLTYFQNEAQLEKSRLLSDRFSAERPKGSFSTLEIQRTEQGDSAMYLCASSHPTGHSGNTIYFGEGSWLTVV.

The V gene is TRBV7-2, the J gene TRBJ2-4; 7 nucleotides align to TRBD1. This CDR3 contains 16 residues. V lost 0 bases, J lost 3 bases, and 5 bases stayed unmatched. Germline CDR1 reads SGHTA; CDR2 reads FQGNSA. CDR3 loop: CASSLATGARKNIQYF. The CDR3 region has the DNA TGTGCCAGCAGCTTAGCAACAGGGGCGCGCAAAAACATTCAGTACTTC.

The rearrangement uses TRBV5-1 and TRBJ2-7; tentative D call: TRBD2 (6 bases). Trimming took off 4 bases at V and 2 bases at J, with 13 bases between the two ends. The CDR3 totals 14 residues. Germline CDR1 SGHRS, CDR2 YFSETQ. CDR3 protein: CASSVGDSAYEQYF. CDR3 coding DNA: TGCGCCAGCAGCGTGGGGGACTCGGCCTACGAGCAGTACTTC. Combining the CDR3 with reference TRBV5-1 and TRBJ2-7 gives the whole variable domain KAGVTQTPRYLIKTRGQQVTLSCSPISGHRSVSWYQQTPGQGLQFLFEYFSETQRNKGNFPGRFSGRQFSNSRSEMNVSTLELGDSALYLCASSVGDSAYEQYFGPGTRLTVT.

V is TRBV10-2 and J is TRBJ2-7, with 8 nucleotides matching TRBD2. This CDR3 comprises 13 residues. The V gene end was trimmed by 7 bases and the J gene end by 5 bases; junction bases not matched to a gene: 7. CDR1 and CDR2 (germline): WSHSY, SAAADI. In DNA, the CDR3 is TGCGCCAGCATCCGGGGGGGCCAAAACGAGCAGTACTTC. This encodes CASIRGGQNEQYF.

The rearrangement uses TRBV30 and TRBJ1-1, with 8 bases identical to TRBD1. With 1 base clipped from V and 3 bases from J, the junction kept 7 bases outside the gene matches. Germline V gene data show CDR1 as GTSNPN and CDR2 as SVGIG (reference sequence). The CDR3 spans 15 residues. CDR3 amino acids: CAWSAGDRRYTEAFF. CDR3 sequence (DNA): TGTGCCTGGAGTGCAGGGGACAGGAGATACACTGAAGCTTTCTTT. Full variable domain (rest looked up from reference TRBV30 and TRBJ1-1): SQTIHQWPATLVQPVGSPLSLECTVEGTSNPNLYWYRQAAGRGLQLLFYSVGIGQISSEVPQNLSASRPQDRQFILSSKKLLLSDSGFYLCAWSAGDRRYTEAFFGQGTRLTVV.

The CDR3, as DNA: TGTGCCAGCAGCCTGGAGTGGATGACCGGGGAGCTGTTTTTT. Protein sequence: CASSLEWMTGELFF. The chain carries TRBV6-5 and TRBJ2-2; no definite D call. Germline-derived CDR1 and CDR2 are MNHEY and SVGAGI. The CDR3 loop spans 14 amino acids. Between the trimmed V and J ends, which lost 6 bases and 5 bases, there was a span of 13 bases.

The CDR3 is CASSTYRGWNTGELFF. CDR3 sequence (DNA): TGTGCCAGCAGTACCTACAGGGGTTGGAACACCGGGGAGCTGTTTTTT. V and J are TRBV25-1 and TRBJ2-2; the match to TRBD1 covers 7 bases. With V trimmed by 5 bases and J by 1 base, 7 bases remained unmatched. Germline V gives CDR1 MGHDK, CDR2 SYGVNS. The CDR3 contains 16 residues.

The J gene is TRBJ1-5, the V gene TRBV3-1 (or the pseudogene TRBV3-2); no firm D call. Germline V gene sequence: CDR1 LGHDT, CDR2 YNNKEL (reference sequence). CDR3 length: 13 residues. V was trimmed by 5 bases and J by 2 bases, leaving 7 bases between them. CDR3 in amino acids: CASSSEGNQPQHF. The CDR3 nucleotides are TGTGCCAGCAGCTCCGAGGGCAATCAGCCCCAGCATTTT.

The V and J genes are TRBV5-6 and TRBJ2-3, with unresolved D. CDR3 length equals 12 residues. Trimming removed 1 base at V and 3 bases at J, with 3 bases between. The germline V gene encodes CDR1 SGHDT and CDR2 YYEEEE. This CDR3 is CASSLRTDTQYF. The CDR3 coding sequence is TGTGCCAGCAGCTTGCGGACAGATACGCAGTATTTT.

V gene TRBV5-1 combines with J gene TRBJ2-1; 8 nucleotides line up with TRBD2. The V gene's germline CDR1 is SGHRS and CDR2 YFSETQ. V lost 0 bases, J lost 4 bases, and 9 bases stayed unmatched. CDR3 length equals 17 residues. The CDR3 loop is CASSLGKTSETYNEQFF. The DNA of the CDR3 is TGCGCCAGCAGCTTGGGGAAGACTAGCGAGACTTACAATGAGCAGTTCTTC.